One and the same sample provided the 30 T cell receptor beta chains below, sequenced in a study of T-cell memory formation after mild COVID-19. TCRdb called the 5' RACE reads again in MiXCR, with one record for every CDR3 protein. The sample carries roughly 130,000 distinct CDR3 sequences, approximately 15% recorded once. The specimen was PBMCs or a T cell subset sorted from them (not recorded which). The receptors here all came from a man between 18 and 35 years old who had mild COVID-19 (a few samples of this study predate the infection). Cell type and time point are not known.

In this sample, this clonotype turned up many times. The chain is built from TRBV11-2 and TRBJ2-3, with no clear D. This CDR3 has 12 residues. V lost 5 bases, J lost 7 bases, and 10 bases lay in between. Germline lookup yields CDR1 SGHAT and CDR2 FQNNGV. The CDR3, as DNA: TGTGCCAGCAGCCCTAGTGGGTATACGCAGTATTTT. Its protein product is CASSPSGYTQYF.

The chain couples TRBV7-2 to TRBJ2-1, with 13 bases lining up with TRBD2. This CDR3 is 14 amino acids long. J was trimmed by 11 bases and V by 5 bases; bases with no gene match: 6. Germline V CDR1 and CDR2: SGHTA, FQGNSA. The CDR3 sequence: CASSPGTSGDKQFF. The CDR3, as DNA: TGTGCCAGCAGCCCTGGGACTAGCGGGGATAAGCAGTTCTTC.

This chain connects TRBV20-1 to TRBJ2-4; TRBD2 aligns across 11 bases. CDR1 is DFQATT, CDR2 SNEGSKA, per germline (reference sequence). The CDR3 has 20 amino acids. The V segment lost 3 bases and the J segment 0 bases; nucleotides outside the gene matches: 16. CDR3 DNA sequence: TGCAGTGCTAGCGGACTTATAGCTAGCGGGGGGCGGGTAGCCAAAAACATTCAGTACTTC. Translation gives CSASGLIASGGRVAKNIQYF.

This clonotype was observed a few times. The V gene is TRBV5-6, the J gene TRBJ2-5; no definite D call. V lost 4 bases, J lost 5 bases, and 12 bases lay in between. Germline V CDR1 and CDR2: SGHDT, YYEEEE. This CDR3 contains 13 residues. The CDR3 reads CASSPQMGETQYF. The CDR3 coding sequence is TGTGCCAGCAGCCCACAGATGGGGGAGACCCAGTACTTC.

This clonotype has just a few counts. The chain combines TRBV20-1 with TRBJ1-1; D is uncertain. The CDR3 consists of 14 residues. V lost 1 base and J lost 0, with 9 bases in between. CDR1 is DFQATT and CDR2 is SNEGSKA in the germline V gene (reference sequence). CDR3 nucleotides: TGCAGTGCTAGAGCAGGTAACATGAACACTGAAGCTTTCTTT. Amino acids: CSARAGNMNTEAFF.

This clonotype showed up just a few times. The J gene is TRBJ2-1, the V gene TRBV4-1; possibly TRBD1 or TRBD2 for D (7 bases each). Germline loops: CDR1 MGHRA, CDR2 YSYEKL. Trimming left V 3 bases short and J 8 bases short, with 20 bases between. CDR3 length: 16 amino acids. CDR3 coding DNA: TGCGCCAGCAGCCAGGCGCCCAGGGGGGGCTCGTATGAGCAGTTCTTC. Encoded protein: CASSQAPRGGSYEQFF.

This clonotype was recorded a few times. The CDR3 coding sequence is TGTGCCAGCAGCTCCGGGGGGACAGATACGCAGTATTTT. Its translation is CASSSGGTDTQYF. The chain employs TRBV5-4 and TRBJ2-3; 7 bases are a match to TRBD2. CDR3 size: 13 residues. CDR1 is SGHNT and CDR2 is YYREEE in the germline V gene (reference sequence). The ends lost 3 bases at V and 3 bases at J; junction bases unmatched: 1.

This clonotype came up once. The gene calls are TRBV12-3 or TRBV12-4 and TRBJ1-1; D unclear. Trimming removed 3 bases at V and 10 bases at J, with 9 bases between. The CDR3 consists of 11 residues. DNA of the CDR3: TGTGCCAGCAGTTTCTACGGGATAGCTTTCTTT. Residues: CASSFYGIAFF.

On this clonotype itself: This could be a read error, since a much larger clone is one nucleotide away. The chain carries TRBV7-2 and TRBJ2-2; 9 bases match TRBD1. This CDR3 contains 15 residues. Germline CDR1 is SGHTA and CDR2 is FQGNSA. The CDR3, as DNA: TGTGCCAGCAGCTTAGCGACAGGGGGGACCGGGGAGCTGATTTTT. It is translated as CASSLATGGTGELIF.

The sample holds many counts of this clonotype. The rearrangement links TRBV15 to TRBJ2-2, with 15 bases aligning to TRBD2. Germline values: CDR1 LNHNV, CDR2 YYDKDF (reference sequence). The CDR3 has 19 residues. With 5 bases clipped from V and 1 base from J, the junction kept 8 bases outside the gene matches. This CDR3 reads CATSSLGTSGGKNTGELFF. CDR3 coding DNA: TGTGCCACCAGCTCCCTGGGGACTAGCGGGGGGAAGAACACCGGGGAGCTGTTTTTT.

The V call is TRBV7-2, the J call TRBJ2-1; D is possibly TRBD1 (5 bases). V was clipped by 0 bases and J by 10 bases, with 10 bases between them. From germline, CDR1 is SGHTA and CDR2 FQGNSA. This CDR3 is built from 13 residues. CDR3 nucleotides: TGTGCCAGCAGCTTAGCCAGGGTGAGGGAGCAGTTCTTC. Its protein is CASSLARVREQFF.

The sample holds a few counts of this clonotype. This chain uses TRBV7-2 with TRBJ2-7; D is tentatively TRBD1 or TRBD2 (5 bases each). The CDR3 has 13 amino acids. Germline V gene sequence: CDR1 SGHTA, CDR2 FQGNSA. The germline V and J ends were trimmed by 4 bases and 4 bases, with 11 bases remaining between them. The CDR3 protein is CASSSGRKYEQYV. The CDR3 DNA sequence: TGTGCCAGCAGCTCGGGACGGAAATACGAGCAGTACGTC.

This clonotype was found a few times. The chain combines TRBV4-3 with TRBJ2-5; 9 nucleotides align to TRBD1. The V gene end was trimmed by 0 bases and the J gene end by 7 bases; junction bases not matched to a gene: 3. CDR1 LGHNA and CDR2 YSLEER come from the germline V gene. The CDR3 contains 14 residues. The CDR3, as DNA: TGCGCCAGCAGCCAAGACCCGGGACAGGGGACCCAGTACTTC. This translates into CASSQDPGQGTQYF.

This clonotype was observed a few times. The chain joins TRBV4-3 to TRBJ2-7; TRBD1 agrees at 10 bases. This CDR3 spans 16 amino acids. Trimming cost V 3 bases and J 6 bases; bases outside gene matches: 11. Looked up from germline, CDR1 is LGHNA and CDR2 is YSLEER. CDR3 DNA: TGCGCCAGCAGCCAGCTAGCCGGGGGACAGGGGTTCGAGCAGTACTTC. As protein: CASSQLAGGQGFEQYF.

This clonotype was picked up many times. The chain recombines TRBV29-1 with TRBJ2-1; 9 bases are shared with TRBD1. The CDR3 length is 16 residues. The trim removed 1 base at V and 8 bases at J, leaving 12 bases unmatched. Germline-derived CDR1 and CDR2 are SQVTM and ANQGSEA. CDR3 region: CSVEVIGQGPNDEQFF. The CDR3 DNA sequence: TGCAGCGTTGAAGTGATTGGACAGGGGCCAAATGATGAGCAGTTCTTC.

The CDR3 sequence: CSARWTGDSPLHF. DNA of the CDR3: TGCAGTGCTAGGTGGACAGGGGACTCACCCCTCCACTTT. This chain uses TRBV20-1 with TRBJ1-6, with TRBD1 identical over 9 bases. Trimming took 3 bases from V and 10 from J; bases not matched to a gene: 4. Germline values: CDR1 DFQATT, CDR2 SNEGSKA (reference sequence). The CDR3 contains 13 residues.

V usage is TRBV6-6 and J usage is TRBJ2-7; D ambiguous. V lost 5 bases and J lost 6, with 11 bases in between. Germline V lookup: CDR1 MNHNY, CDR2 SVGAGI (reference sequence). CDR3 length equals 12 residues. The chain's CDR3 is CASSGQGREQYV. CDR3 DNA sequence: TGTGCCAGCAGTGGCCAAGGGCGCGAGCAGTACGTC.

This clonotype came up a few times. The chain recombines TRBV20-1 with TRBJ1-5, with D maybe TRBD1 (5 bases). Trimming pared 4 bases from V and 5 bases from J, leaving 9 bases between. From germline, CDR1 is DFQATT and CDR2 SNEGSKA (reference sequence). This CDR3 has 12 amino acids. CDR3 in amino acids: CSATMTDQPQHF. The CDR3 DNA follows: TGCAGTGCTACAATGACAGATCAGCCCCAGCATTTT.

This chain links TRBV7-2 with TRBJ1-1; D uncertain. V was clipped by 1 base and J by 2 bases, with 8 bases between them. CDR3 length equals 14 residues. From germline, CDR1 is SGHTA and CDR2 FQGNSA. For the CDR3, the DNA is TGTGCCAGCAGCTTAGACCCGGGAAACACTGAAGCTTTCTTT. Amino acid sequence: CASSLDPGNTEAFF. The entire variable domain, with the rest obtained from reference TRBV7-2 and TRBJ1-1, is as follows: GAGVSQSPSNKVTEKGKDVELRCDPISGHTALYWYRQSLGQGLEFLIYFQGNSAPDKSGLPSDRFSAERTGGSVSTLTIQRTQQEDSAVYLCASSLDPGNTEAFFGQGTRLTVV.

In its sample, this clonotype was seen many times. The chain is built from TRBV6-5 and TRBJ2-1; 10 bases align to TRBD2. Germline lookup yields CDR1 MNHEY and CDR2 SVGAGI. V trimming: 4 bases; J trimming: 7 bases; junction bases outside the gene matches: 10. This CDR3 comprises 16 residues. This chain's CDR3 is CASSSHLAGVGNEQFF. The CDR3 DNA follows: TGTGCCAGCAGTTCCCACCTAGCGGGGGTCGGGAATGAGCAGTTCTTC.

This chain connects TRBV7-2 to TRBJ1-2, with D uncertain. The germline V gene has CDR1 SGHTA and CDR2 FQGNSA. V shed 3 bases and J shed 5 bases, with 7 bases lying between them. The CDR3 spans 12 residues. Written as DNA, the CDR3 is TGTGCCAGCAGCTTGATCGGATATGGCTACACCTTC. Its protein product is CASSLIGYGYTF.

This clonotype was observed a handful of times. CDR3 sequence reads: CASSPWLRPEAFF. CDR3 bases: TGCGCCAGCAGCCCGTGGCTTCGTCCCGAAGCTTTCTTT. The J gene is TRBJ1-1, the V gene TRBV5-1; no clear D. V was pared by 4 bases and J by 8 bases, with 15 bases between. Germline V lookup: CDR1 SGHRS, CDR2 YFSETQ. This CDR3 region has 13 residues.

The rearrangement joins TRBV7-3 to TRBJ1-1, with unresolved D. The V gene lost 6 bases and the J gene lost 7 bases, with 15 bases spanning the gap. Germline CDR1 SGHTA, CDR2 FQGTGA. This CDR3 has 13 residues. CDR3 loop: CASSPEASFEAFF. In nucleotides, the CDR3 is TGTGCCAGCAGTCCTGAAGCGTCTTTTGAAGCTTTCTTT.

This clonotype was seen a few times. The chain carries TRBV9 and TRBJ2-6, with no clear D. Germline V lookup: CDR1 SGDLS, CDR2 YYNGEE. CDR3 length equals 15 residues. The germline V and J ends were trimmed by 0 bases and 2 bases, with 6 bases remaining between them. The DNA of the CDR3 is TGTGCCAGCAGCGTAGGGGGAACTGGGGCCAACGTCCTGACTTTC. The encoded protein is CASSVGGTGANVLTF.

This clonotype was observed a few times. The CDR3 loop reads CSAHDRGPNQPQHF. CDR3 bases: TGCAGTGCTCATGACAGGGGCCCCAATCAGCCCCAGCATTTT. This chain links TRBV20-1 with TRBJ1-5, with TRBD1 matching over 8 bases. J gave up 3 bases and V 5 bases, and 6 bases lay outside the gene matches. CDR3 size: 14 residues. Germline V gene lookup returns CDR1 DFQATT and CDR2 SNEGSKA (reference sequence).

This clonotype was recorded a few times. V gene TRBV10-3 combines with J gene TRBJ1-1; TRBD1 is a possible D gene (5 bases). V lost 10 bases and J lost 4, with 28 bases in between. Germline values: CDR1 ENHRY, CDR2 SYGVKD. There are 17 residues in the CDR3. CDR3 bases: TGTGCCACCCAATTCGGCCGTGTCCAGGGCGGATTCACTGAAGCTTTCTTT. This encodes CATQFGRVQGGFTEAFF.

This clonotype was seen only once. The chain recombines TRBV29-1 with TRBJ1-2; D gene ambiguous. This CDR3 has 12 amino acids. V lost 6 bases and J lost 2, with 10 bases in between. Germline V gene lookup returns CDR1 SQVTM and CDR2 ANQGSEA. The CDR3 bases are TGCAGCGTCAGCAGGACGAACTATGGCTACACCTTC. Its translation is CSVSRTNYGYTF.

This clonotype has a handful of counts. The CDR3 protein is CASSFFPRTQYF. CDR3 nucleotide sequence: TGTGCCAGCAGCTTTTTCCCCCGGACCCAGTACTTC. The chain links TRBV7-9 to TRBJ2-5; D not certain. CDR3 length: 12 amino acids. V lost 3 bases and J 7 bases, leaving 9 bases between the germline ends. Germline values: CDR1 SEHNR, CDR2 FQNEAQ (reference sequence).

V gene TRBV3-1 combines with J gene TRBJ2-3; D possibly matches TRBD1 or TRBD2 (6 bases each). CDR1 is LGHDT, CDR2 YNNKEL, per germline (reference sequence). CDR3 length: 17 amino acids. V was clipped by 1 base and J by 10 bases, with 24 bases between them. CDR3 region: CASSQVKAGALSGAQYF. CDR3 nucleotide sequence: TGTGCCAGCAGCCAAGTTAAGGCAGGGGCTTTGTCGGGGGCGCAGTATTTT.

V usage is TRBV7-6 and J usage is TRBJ2-5, with 8 bases lining up with TRBD2. The CDR3 has 16 amino acids. Trimming removed 3 bases from V and 2 bases from J; junction bases left unmatched: 8. Per the germline V gene, CDR1 is SGHVS and CDR2 is FNYEAQ. CDR3 nucleotide sequence: TGTGCCAGCAGCTTTGTCGGGGGGGTGGTTCAAGAGACCCAGTACTTC. This codes for CASSFVGGVVQETQYF. Drawing the rest from reference TRBV7-6 and TRBJ2-5, the complete variable domain is GAGVSQSPRYKVTKRGQDVALRCDPISGHVSLYWYRQALGQGPEFLTYFNYEAQQDKSGLPNDRFSAERPEGSISTLTIQRTEQRDSAMYRCASSFVGGVVQETQYFGPGTRLLVL.